The following is a T cell receptor beta chain sequence with its context. The antigen is unknown. The data derive from a study of cytomegalovirus exposure and HLA in healthy donors. It was with 60 Vbeta and 13 Jbeta primers that the PCR ran. Some clones are missing from TCRdb's copy, which holds only in-frame ones; the method was immunoSEQ multiplex PCR. This table has about 150,000 clones, about 75% appearing once. Study-wide findings and caveats: Researchers catalogued about 160 TCR beta chains as cytomegalovirus-associated. According to a later analysis, donors in an Asian-associated ancestry cluster reportedly had fewer N-insertions than the roughly 720-donor mean.

The V and J ends lost 4 bases and 3 bases, in that order; junction bases with no gene match: 14. The CDR3 loop spans 18 amino acids. In germline, CDR1 is SGHNT, CDR2 YYREEE (reference sequence). Sequencing was done on a sample of PBMCs. This TCR came from a male donor in good health and CMV-seronegative. The J gene is TRBJ1-2, the V gene TRBV5-4; 11 bases are shared with TRBD1. For the CDR3, the DNA is TGTGCCAGCAGCCTCCCCGGGACAGGGGGTTCCATTGACTATGGCTACACCTTC. Translating it yields CASSLPGTGGSIDYGYTF.